The 30 T cell receptor beta chains listed next were all sequenced from one sample in a study of blood T cell repertoires in COVID-19. Measured with immunoSEQ multiplex PCR; TCRdb has only the in-frame clones, and not every one. There are 300,000 to 500,000 clones in the sample; roughly 90% occur only once, and more than 0.85% lies in the top ten. Sequenced input: PBMCs or T cells enriched from blood (not recorded which). These receptors all stem from a woman in her 30s with acute COVID-19.

Concerning this clone: The same CDR3 arises from other DNA sequences in this sample as well. The rearrangement uses TRBV19 and TRBJ2-7, with 7 bases that match TRBD1. The CDR3 consists of 14 residues. CDR1 is LNHDA, CDR2 SQIVND, per germline (reference sequence). V dropped 3 bases and J dropped 4; count of bases not matched to a gene: 6. The CDR3 spells CASSITGETYEQYF. The CDR3 DNA is TGTGCCAGTAGTATTACAGGGGAAACTTACGAGCAGTACTTC.

The rearrangement links TRBV12-5 to TRBJ1-1; a possible D gene is TRBD1 (5 bases). In germline, CDR1 is LGHNT, CDR2 FRNRAP. This CDR3 has 16 residues. Deletions cut 6 bases from V and 4 bases from J, with 21 bases between. DNA of the CDR3: TGTGCTAGTGGGGCCGGTTGGGGGATCGGGAGCACTGAAGCTTTCTTT. Protein: CASGAGWGIGSTEAFF.

The chain combines TRBV2 with TRBJ1-2; D may be TRBD1 (6 bases). This CDR3 contains 13 residues. V was trimmed by 7 bases and J by 5 bases, leaving 14 bases between them. Germline values: CDR1 SNHLY, CDR2 FYNNEI. CDR3 DNA: TGTGCCAGCATCGGGGGGGCGCAGTATGGCTACACCTTC. It translates to CASIGGAQYGYTF.

The sample holds a few counts of this clone. V usage is TRBV6-2 or TRBV6-3 and J usage is TRBJ1-5; 8 nucleotides line up with TRBD1. CDR1 and CDR2 from the germline V gene are MNHEY and SVGEGT. The CDR3 is made up of 16 amino acids. V shed 4 bases and J 4 bases; nucleotides not matched to a gene: 9. The CDR3 here is CASSFFGQGWNQPQHF. CDR3 bases: TGTGCCAGCAGTTTCTTCGGACAGGGTTGGAATCAGCCCCAGCATTTT.

This chain joins TRBV7-9 and TRBJ1-1, with TRBD1 matching 10 bases. Germline V CDR1 and CDR2: SEHNR, FQNEAQ (reference sequence). CDR3 length: 13 residues. V was clipped by 5 bases and J by 11 bases; unmatched bases: 8. In DNA form, the CDR3 reads TGTGCCAGCAGCGACCGACAGGGGGCGGATGCTTTCTTT. As protein: CASSDRQGADAFF.

This clone came up once. This sequence joins TRBV9 and TRBJ2-3; TRBD2 aligns across 14 bases. CDR3 length equals 21 residues. Germline CDR1 and CDR2: SGDLS and YYNGEE. With V trimmed by 0 bases and J by 3 bases, 15 bases remained unmatched. Here the CDR3 DNA reads TGTGCCAGCAGCGTAGAGCCCCTTAGACTAGCGGGGGGGTTGAGTACAGATACGCAGTATTTT. Amino acids: CASSVEPLRLAGGLSTDTQYF.

The V call is TRBV14, the J call TRBJ1-3; D might be TRBD1 (5 bases). This CDR3 spans 19 amino acids. Per germline, CDR1 SGHDN and CDR2 FVKESK. Trimming cost V 4 bases and J 0 bases, with 22 bases left between them. CDR3 sequence: CASSPPAGGYFHSGNTIYF. The CDR3 region has the DNA TGTGCCAGCAGCCCCCCGGCGGGGGGATATTTTCACTCTGGAAACACCATATATTTT.

This chain links TRBV24-1 with TRBJ1-2; D ambiguous. The V gene's germline CDR1 is KGHDR and CDR2 SFDVKD. Between the trimmed V and J ends, which lost 1 base and 8 bases, there was a span of 10 bases. The CDR3 is made up of 13 amino acids. The CDR3 spells CATSDLWGGGYTF. The CDR3, as DNA: TGTGCCACCAGTGATTTATGGGGAGGCGGCTACACCTTC.

The chain couples TRBV2 to TRBJ1-6; D possibly corresponds to TRBD1 (6 bases). Trimming left V 7 bases short and J 5 bases short, with 12 bases between. The CDR3 is 14 residues long. From germline, CDR1 is SNHLY and CDR2 FYNNEI. In DNA, the CDR3 is TGTGCCAGCACACTGGACAGTAATAATTCACCCCTCCACTTT. It is translated as CASTLDSNNSPLHF.

The CDR3 nucleotides are TGTGCCAGCAGTTTCCGGGGAGCCGGGGAGCTGTTTTTT. It yields the protein CASSFRGAGELFF. This chain uses TRBV12-3 or TRBV12-4 with TRBJ2-2, with D possibly matching TRBD2 (5 bases). The CDR3 covers 13 residues. V gave up 3 bases and J gave up 6 bases, with 8 bases separating them.

CDR3 nucleotide sequence: TGTGCCAGTGAAAGGGGTGGCTCCTACAATGAGCAGTTCTTC. It codes for CASERGGSYNEQFF. This chain uses TRBV2 with TRBJ2-1, with D possibly TRBD1 on 5 matching bases. This CDR3 contains 14 residues. The V end lost 9 bases, the J end lost 0 bases, and 12 bases lay between the germline ends. Germline CDR1 SNHLY, CDR2 FYNNEI.

The V call is TRBV5-1, the J call TRBJ1-1, with D perhaps matching TRBD1 (5 bases). This CDR3 has 15 amino acids. V was clipped by 2 bases and J by 0 bases, with 11 bases between them. In germline, CDR1 is SGHRS, CDR2 YFSETQ. The CDR3 loop is CASSFGGTLNTEAFF. CDR3 bases: TGCGCCAGCAGCTTTGGGGGGACCCTGAACACTGAAGCTTTCTTT. Based on the CDR3 plus reference TRBV5-1 and TRBJ1-1, the full variable domain is KAGVTQTPRYLIKTRGQQVTLSCSPISGHRSVSWYQQTPGQGLQFLFEYFSETQRNKGNFPGRFSGRQFSNSRSEMNVSTLELGDSALYLCASSFGGTLNTEAFFGQGTRLTVV.

This chain links TRBV2 with TRBJ1-6; 8 bases line up with TRBD1. V lost 8 bases and J lost 6; bases outside the gene matches: 6. This CDR3 comprises 14 residues. Looked up from germline, CDR1 is SNHLY and CDR2 is FYNNEI. CDR3 amino acids: CASSGTGVNSPLHF. The CDR3 region has the DNA TGTGCCAGCTCGGGGACAGGAGTTAATTCACCCCTCCACTTT.

The rearrangement uses TRBV15 and TRBJ1-2; D not resolved. Germline V gene lookup returns CDR1 LNHNV and CDR2 YYDKDF (reference sequence). This CDR3 has 15 amino acids. V lost 4 bases and J lost 3, with 15 bases in between. DNA for the CDR3: TGTGCCACCAGCAACCGGGGTTCTAGGGACTATGGCTACACCTTC. This encodes CATSNRGSRDYGYTF.

This clone was detected a few times. This chain joins TRBV6-5 and TRBJ2-2; 9 bases align to TRBD1. CDR1 is MNHEY and CDR2 is SVGAGI in the germline V gene. Trimming took 5 bases from V and 3 from J; bases not matched to a gene: 4. The CDR3 runs 15 residues. The DNA for the CDR3 is TGTGCCAGCAGTCCCCGACAGGGGGACACCGGGGAGCTGTTTTTT. Translating it yields CASSPRQGDTGELFF.

The chain links TRBV4-3 to TRBJ2-3, with D tentatively TRBD1 (5 bases). The CDR3 has 15 amino acids. Germline V CDR1 and CDR2: LGHNA, YSLEER. V lost 1 base to trimming and J lost 6 bases, with 14 bases between them. The CDR3 DNA follows: TGCGCCAGCAGCCAAGTCGTAGGGGATGGGGATACGCAGTATTTT. Amino acid sequence: CASSQVVGDGDTQYF.

The gene calls are TRBV3-1 (or the pseudogene TRBV3-2) and TRBJ1-2; perhaps TRBD1 as D (5 bases). Germline V gives CDR1 LGHDT, CDR2 YNNKEL (reference sequence). The length of the CDR3 is 13 residues. V dropped 0 bases and J dropped 8 bases, with 10 bases sitting between them. The CDR3 sequence is CASSQDRAGGYTF. CDR3 DNA sequence: TGTGCCAGCAGCCAAGACAGGGCTGGAGGCTACACCTTC.

The V gene is TRBV30, the J gene TRBJ2-6; the D gene is possibly TRBD1 (5 bases). Germline CDR1 reads GTSNPN; CDR2 reads SVGIG (reference sequence). Between the trimmed V and J ends, which lost 0 bases and 4 bases, there was a span of 13 bases. CDR3 length: 16 amino acids. CDR3 protein: CAWSVLAGSGANVLTF. The DNA of the CDR3 is TGTGCCTGGAGTGTTCTGGCAGGGTCCGGGGCCAACGTCCTGACTTTC.

The chain combines TRBV29-1 with TRBJ2-6, with 7 bases aligning to TRBD1. The CDR3 sequence is 13 residues long. CDR1 is SQVTM and CDR2 is ANQGSEA in the germline V gene. The junction had 4 bases not matched to a gene; V was cut back by 7 bases and J by 4 bases. The CDR3 region has the DNA TGCAGCGCCCAGACAGGGGGGGCCAACGTCCTGACTTTC. Translated, it gives CSAQTGGANVLTF.

The J gene is TRBJ2-7, the V gene TRBV28, with 11 positions matching TRBD2. Germline CDR1 reads MDHEN; CDR2 reads SYDVKM. Losses at the gene ends were 2 bases for V and 2 bases for J; bases not matched to a gene: 8. The CDR3 has 17 amino acids. As DNA, the CDR3 is TGTGCCAGCAGTTTAAGGCTAGCGGGGGGCAGTACCTACGAGCAGTACTTC. Translation gives CASSLRLAGGSTYEQYF. The full variable domain, in which reference TRBV28 and TRBJ2-7 provide the parts outside the CDR3, is DVKVTQSSRYLVKRTGEKVFLECVQDMDHENMFWYRQDPGLGLRLIYFSYDVKMKEKGDIPEGYSVSREKKERFSLILESASTNQTSMYLCASSLRLAGGSTYEQYFGPGTRLTVT.

This chain connects TRBV19 to TRBJ1-1; a weak D match, TRBD1 (6 bases). Trimming removed 3 bases at V and 8 bases at J, with 22 bases between. This CDR3 is built from 16 residues. Germline CDR1 is LNHDA and CDR2 is SQIVND (reference sequence). The CDR3 nucleotides are TGTGCCAGTAGTATGGGTTCTTATTCCAGGACAGACGAAGCTTTCTTT. Translated: CASSMGSYSRTDEAFF.

The V gene is TRBV5-5, the J gene TRBJ2-3, with TRBD2 as a possible D gene (7 bases). This CDR3 region has 13 residues. Trimming stripped 8 bases from V and 7 bases from J, with 17 bases between. Looked up from germline, CDR1 is SGHKS and CDR2 is YYEKEE (reference sequence). For the CDR3, the DNA is TGTGCCAGTACCCTGGGGGGGCGGAATACGCAGTATTTT. Protein: CASTLGGRNTQYF.

This chain's CDR3 is CASSVLDRTYEQYF. CDR3 sequence (DNA): TGTGCCAGCAGCGTTTTGGACAGGACCTACGAGCAGTACTTC. The V call is TRBV9, the J call TRBJ2-7, with 7 bases identical to TRBD1. CDR1 is SGDLS, CDR2 YYNGEE, per germline. J gave up 2 bases and V 2 bases, and 4 bases lay outside the gene matches. The CDR3 has 14 residues.

CDR3 DNA sequence: TGTGCCAGCAGTTCAGGGGGCAGTATTATGAGTCGGGGCTATGGCTACACCTTC. Translation gives CASSSGGSIMSRGYGYTF. The chain carries TRBV7-2 and TRBJ1-2, with 8 bases matching TRBD1. The CDR3 spans 18 residues. Germline CDR1 reads SGHTA; CDR2 reads FQGNSA. Losses at the gene ends were 6 bases for V and 4 bases for J; bases not matched to a gene: 19.

This chain links TRBV29-1 with TRBJ1-2, with 7 bases aligning to TRBD1. The CDR3 spans 14 residues. Germline V CDR1 and CDR2: SQVTM, ANQGSEA. With 5 bases clipped from V and 4 bases from J, the junction kept 10 bases outside the gene matches. The CDR3 nucleotides are TGCAGCGTTTCACAGGGGTTGGATGGCTATGGCTACACCTTC. Its translation: CSVSQGLDGYGYTF. The full variable domain, its missing parts supplied by reference TRBV29-1 and TRBJ1-2, is SAVISQKPSRDICQRGTSLTIQCQVDSQVTMMFWYRQQPGQSLTLIATANQGSEATYESGFVIDKFPISRPNLTFSTLTVSNMSPEDSSIYLCSVSQGLDGYGYTFGSGTRLTVV.

The chain carries TRBV19 and TRBJ1-5; no clear D gene. V shed 6 bases and J shed 4 bases, with 19 bases lying between them. The CDR3 contains 16 residues. Per the germline V gene, CDR1 is LNHDA and CDR2 is SQIVND (reference sequence). The CDR3 region has the DNA TGTGCCAGTAGCAGGAGGGCGAATACCTTTAATCAGCCCCAGCATTTT. This sequence encodes CASSRRANTFNQPQHF.

This sequence joins TRBV11-1 and TRBJ2-7; 7 nucleotides match TRBD1. Germline loops: CDR1 SGHAT, CDR2 FQDESV (reference sequence). V lost 5 bases and J lost 6; bases outside the gene matches: 7. This CDR3 comprises 13 residues. The CDR3 nucleotides are TGTGCCAGCAGCAGTAACAGGGGCACCGAGCAGTACTTC. Its translation is CASSSNRGTEQYF.

The CDR3 bases are TGCGCCAGCAGCTTGGATGGGACACGGGGATCACCCCTCCACTTT. Translation gives CASSLDGTRGSPLHF. This chain uses TRBV5-1 with TRBJ1-6; weak D call: TRBD1 (6 bases). The CDR3 runs to 15 residues. Germline V gives CDR1 SGHRS, CDR2 YFSETQ. The germline V and J ends were trimmed by 0 bases and 10 bases, with 14 bases remaining between them.

The J gene is TRBJ2-2, the V gene TRBV27; 14 nucleotides line up with TRBD2. This CDR3 region has 19 residues. From germline, CDR1 is MNHEY and CDR2 SMNVEV (reference sequence). V dropped 5 bases and J dropped 0; count of bases not matched to a gene: 8. For the CDR3, the DNA is TGTGCCAGCAGTATCTCGGGACTAGCGGGGGACGCGAACACCGGGGAGCTGTTTTTT. Its protein is CASSISGLAGDANTGELFF.

This chain connects TRBV4-3 to TRBJ2-5; 7 nucleotides line up with TRBD2. Trimming cost V 0 bases and J 4 bases; bases outside gene matches: 17. CDR3 length: 19 amino acids. Germline CDR1 LGHNA, CDR2 YSLEER. The DNA for the CDR3 is TGCGCCAGCAGCCAAGATCGCCCCTTTGGGGACTACGGGGGAGAGACCCAGTACTTC. It is translated as CASSQDRPFGDYGGETQYF.